The 20 T cell receptor beta chains reported below all come from one sample, sequenced in a study of CD8+CD57+ T cells in acquired aplastic anemia. Researchers used genomic DNA as the template to profile TCR beta VDJ and CDR3. Each CDR3 protein gets one entry after TCRdb re-called the reads with MiXCR. Of under 350,000 distinct CDR3 sequences in the sample, approximately 55% are singletons; the top ten hold around 8%. Sequenced sample: sorted CD4+, CD8+, or CD8+CD57+ T cells (not recorded which) from PBMCs. These receptors originate from a human donor with severe aplastic anemia or a healthy control (not recorded which).

The chain links TRBV29-1 to TRBJ1-5; D gene uncertain. The CDR3 is made up of 9 amino acids. In germline, CDR1 is SQVTM, CDR2 ANQGSEA. CDR3 region: CLCEEPQHF. The DNA of the CDR3 is TGCCTATGTGAGGAGCCCCAGCATTTT.

This chain uses TRBV7-6 with TRBJ2-7, with D perhaps being TRBD1 or TRBD2 (6 bases each). This CDR3 has 17 amino acids. The germline gives CDR1 SGHVS, CDR2 FNYEAQ. With 0 bases removed from V and 0 bases from J, the gap between germline ends came to 15 bases. The CDR3: CASSLAGGRGSSYEQYF. The CDR3 DNA follows: TGTGCCAGCAGCTTAGCCGGGGGCAGAGGCAGCTCCTACGAGCAGTACTTC. The full variable domain, rest sourced from reference TRBV7-6 and TRBJ2-7, is GAGVSQSPRYKVTKRGQDVALRCDPISGHVSLYWYRQALGQGPEFLTYFNYEAQQDKSGLPNDRFSAERPEGSISTLTIQRTEQRDSAMYRCASSLAGGRGSSYEQYFGPGTRLTVT.

This clonotype was recorded many times. This chain connects TRBV2 to TRBJ1-1, with 12 positions matching TRBD1. CDR1 SNHLY and CDR2 FYNNEI come from the germline V gene. This CDR3 contains 15 residues. Trimming cost V 8 bases and J 1 base; bases outside gene matches: 5. The CDR3 DNA sequence: TGTGCCAGCCGGGACAGGGGGCTTCGGAACACTGAAGCTTTCTTT. Encoded protein: CASRDRGLRNTEAFF.

Notes on this clonotype: A much larger clone lies one base from this, so it may be a read error. The CDR3 reads CASSPSLAGAYNEQLF. The CDR3 DNA reads as TGTGCCAGCAGTCCATCCCTAGCGGGGGCCTACAATGAGCAGTTATTC. The gene calls are TRBV6-4 and TRBJ2-1, with TRBD2 identical over 10 bases. This CDR3 contains 16 residues. Germline V CDR1 and CDR2: MRHNA, SNTAGT.

The chain employs TRBV7-2 and TRBJ1-6; D might be TRBD1 (5 bases). Deletions cut 5 bases from V and 3 bases from J, with 17 bases between. This CDR3 has 17 residues. The germline V gene has CDR1 SGHTA and CDR2 FQGNSA. CDR3 amino acids: CASSPGGGGGYNSPLHF. The DNA of the CDR3 is TGTGCCAGCAGCCCTGGGGGTGGGGGGGGCTATAATTCACCCCTCCACTTT.

This clonotype was seen repeatedly, ten times or more. The V call is TRBV25-1, the J call TRBJ1-6; no firm D call. Trimming took off 2 bases at V and 6 bases at J, with 2 bases between the two ends. The CDR3 sequence is 12 residues long. Germline CDR1 reads MGHDK; CDR2 reads SYGVNS. The CDR3 protein is CASSEINSPLHF. In DNA, the CDR3 is TGTGCCAGCAGTGAAATTAATTCACCCCTCCACTTT.

The chain carries TRBV10-3 and TRBJ2-2; no clear D gene. The V end lost 6 bases, the J end lost 4 bases, and 6 bases lay between the germline ends. The CDR3 contains 12 residues. Germline loops: CDR1 ENHRY, CDR2 SYGVKD. This CDR3 reads CAIRTSTGELFF. Here the CDR3 DNA reads TGTGCCATCAGAACTTCCACCGGGGAGCTGTTTTTT.

This clonotype has at least ten counts. The chain combines TRBV7-2 with TRBJ1-5; D remains unclear. The CDR3 runs 15 residues. Trimming left V 1 base short and J 9 bases short, with 16 bases between. CDR1 is SGHTA and CDR2 is FQGNSA in the germline V gene. CDR3 loop: CASSLVDGVWGPQHF. The CDR3, as DNA: TGTGCCAGCAGCTTAGTCGACGGAGTTTGGGGGCCCCAGCATTTT.

CDR3: CAITQGGNYGYTF. CDR3 bases: TGTGCCATCACCCAGGGGGGGAACTATGGCTACACCTTC. This chain joins TRBV10-3 and TRBJ1-2; 7 bases fit TRBD1. The trim removed 7 bases at V and 2 bases at J, leaving 4 bases unmatched. The CDR3 runs 13 residues. Germline lookup yields CDR1 ENHRY and CDR2 SYGVKD.

Regarding this clonotype: The junction departs from the called germline gene at one end, perhaps through a read error. The chain combines TRBV20-1 with TRBJ1-4; no reliable D call. In germline, CDR1 is DFQATT, CDR2 SNEGSKA (reference sequence). The CDR3 loop spans 11 amino acids. The CDR3 DNA sequence: TGCAGTGTTGGGAAGGGTGAAAAACTGGTTTTT. This encodes CSVGKGEKLVF.

J is TRBJ2-7 and V is TRBV20-1, with D unresolved. This CDR3 has 13 residues. V lost 0 bases and J lost 0, with 6 bases in between. Germline loops: CDR1 DFQATT, CDR2 SNEGSKA (reference sequence). The CDR3 DNA is TGCAGTGCTAGAGAGGGATACTCCTACGAGCAGTACTTC. Translation: CSAREGYSYEQYF.

CDR3 sequence (DNA): TGTGCCAGCAGGCCTGGACAGGGAGAGCGAAACGAGCAGTACTTC. Translation gives CASRPGQGERNEQYF. This chain joins TRBV6-5 and TRBJ2-7, with 8 bases matching TRBD1. Per germline, CDR1 MNHEY and CDR2 SVGAGI. This CDR3 has 15 amino acids. Trimming removed 6 bases from V and 5 bases from J; junction bases left unmatched: 12.

This CDR3 is CASSKRGIDTQYF. The DNA for the CDR3 is TGTGCCAGCTCAAAGAGGGGGATAGATACGCAGTATTTT. This chain links TRBV2 with TRBJ2-3; D is possibly TRBD1 (6 bases). Germline CDR1 reads SNHLY; CDR2 reads FYNNEI. CDR3 length: 13 amino acids. The V gene lost 8 bases and the J gene lost 5 bases, with 14 bases spanning the gap.

This clonotype was recorded at least ten times. V gene TRBV7-3 combines with J gene TRBJ2-2; possibly TRBD2 for D (6 bases). The germline V gene has CDR1 SGHTA and CDR2 FQGTGA. The ends were cut back, 7 bases at V and 4 bases at J, with 10 bases in the middle. CDR3 length equals 13 residues. CDR3 loop: CASKEGPTGELFF. The CDR3 coding sequence is TGTGCCAGCAAGGAGGGCCCCACCGGGGAGCTGTTTTTT. The variable domain in full, with the rest retrieved from reference TRBV7-3 and TRBJ2-2, is GAGVSQTPSNKVTEKGKYVELRCDPISGHTALYWYRQSLGQGPEFLIYFQGTGAADDSGLPNDRFFAVRPEGSVSTLKIQRTERGDSAVYLCASKEGPTGELFFGEGSRLTVL.

This chain joins TRBV19 and TRBJ2-7; the match to TRBD1 covers 7 bases. The J segment lost 9 bases and the V segment lost 4 bases, leaving 6 bases of the junction unmatched. This CDR3 spans 12 amino acids. Germline CDR1 reads LNHDA; CDR2 reads SQIVND (reference sequence). The CDR3: CASSTRTGPQYF. The CDR3 DNA reads TGTGCCAGTAGTACGAGGACAGGACCGCAGTACTTC.

V and J are TRBV12-5 and TRBJ1-4; D unclear. The CDR3 consists of 20 residues. Trimming took off 0 bases at V and 8 bases at J, with 28 bases between the two ends. Per germline, CDR1 LGHNT and CDR2 FRNRAP. CDR3 in amino acids: CASGLVRNLAVVRSVEKLFF. The CDR3 bases are TGTGCTAGTGGTTTGGTACGTAACTTAGCGGTTGTAAGGTCGGTGGAAAAACTGTTTTTT.

This clonotype came up many times. The V and J genes are TRBV24-1 and TRBJ1-4; 9 bases map to TRBD1. V gave up 2 bases and J gave up 0 bases; unmatched junction bases: 3. The CDR3 has 17 residues. Germline CDR1 reads KGHDR; CDR2 reads SFDVKD. This CDR3 reads CATSDSGQGATNEKLFF. The CDR3 DNA follows: TGTGCCACCAGTGATTCGGGACAGGGCGCAACTAATGAAAAACTGTTTTTT.

The gene calls are TRBV28 and TRBJ1-2; D is unclear. Germline V CDR1 and CDR2: MDHEN, SYDVKM. The CDR3 is 18 amino acids. V shed 5 bases and J shed 3 bases, with 25 bases lying between them. CDR3 loop: CASSLLGSDSTLDYGYTF. CDR3 DNA: TGTGCCAGCAGTCTTCTCGGATCGGACTCCACTCTTGACTATGGCTACACCTTC.

This clonotype came up many times. The V call is TRBV20-1, the J call TRBJ1-5, with 7 bases aligning to TRBD1. V lost 5 bases to trimming and J lost 7 bases; unmatched junction nucleotides: 5. The CDR3 sequence is 12 residues long. Germline loops: CDR1 DFQATT, CDR2 SNEGSKA (reference sequence). The CDR3 is CSADRVSQPQHF. Here the CDR3 DNA reads TGCAGTGCTGACAGGGTCTCCCAGCCCCAGCATTTT.

Here the CDR3 DNA reads TGTGCCAGCAGTGAGGCGTTGGGTAGCAATCAGCCCCAGCATTTT. Its protein product is CASSEALGSNQPQHF. The chain has TRBV2 and TRBJ1-5; D is unclear. CDR1 and CDR2 (germline): SNHLY, FYNNEI. Trimming shortened V by 3 bases and J by 0 bases, and 9 bases separated the two germline ends. The CDR3 has 15 residues. The whole variable domain, remainder taken from reference TRBV2 and TRBJ1-5, is EPEVTQTPSHQVTQMGQEVILRCVPISNHLYFYWYRQILGQKVEFLVSFYNNEISEKSEIFDDQFSVERPDGSNFTLKIRSTKLEDSAMYFCASSEALGSNQPQHFGDGTRLSIL.